This paragraph reports one TCR beta chain. The table lists this clonotype with many counts. Its cognate antigen has yet to be identified. Nothing much larger sits one base from this clone, and base qualities are not available. The data originate from a study of CD8 T cells in ankylosing spondylitis (TCRdb year 2017). The study in broad terms: To find TCR variants linked to disease, the study profiled T cell receptor beta repertoires in ankylosing spondylitis patients and healthy donors. The full study cohort was made up of about 24 ankylosing spondylitis patients and 108 healthy donors. Peripheral blood was sampled, and synovial fluid was additionally collected from ankylosing spondylitis patients.

Relative to germline, V is missing 4 bases and J is missing 9 bases, with 9 bases of the junction outside any gene match. The CDR3 covers 14 residues, taking in both the cysteine and the phenylalanine. Solely the CDR3 DNA is kept, with 42 bases framed from the first base. CDR1 and CDR2 are drawn from the germline V gene (reference sequence): DFQATT, SNEGSKA. Summary of the overall study and its limitations: The disease-linked clones had a CD8+ phenotype and were found at relatively low frequencies in peripheral blood. The disease-linked clones were reported to be significantly enriched in matched synovial fluid samples from ankylosing spondylitis patients. A TCR beta motif made up of about eight highly homologous amino acid variants appeared to be characteristic of blood from ankylosing spondylitis patients. Some motif variants had previously been reported in the synovial fluid and blood of reactive arthritis patients, which suggests shared mechanisms of disease initiation.

The data were produced on an Illumina HiSeq 2500. TCR beta libraries were prepared by quantitative 5'-RACE with molecular barcodes. The study's own analysis went as follows. A new computational method based on a probabilistic model of VDJ rearrangement was used to identify disease-linked TCR variants. Using fastp at Q25 and MiXCR, TCRdb reprocessed the public reads and kept productive beta chains. Rows are combined by CDR3 protein, so each entry shows the most common genes and DNA. Clone size and V and J calls follow TCRdb, not the original study. This sample comprises under 150,000 distinct CDR3 sequences, over 7% of them detected only once. The ten top clones hold approximately 3.3% of the sample.

The sequence came from a male donor with ankylosing spondylitis or in good health (not recorded which). What was sequenced was blood, either unsorted or a sorted T cell fraction (not recorded which). The chain couples TRBV20-1 to TRBJ2-1; 10 bases in the junction line up with TRBD2. The CDR3 loop reads CSAKGLAILGEQFF. The DNA sequence reads TGCAGTGCTAAGGGACTAGCGATCTTGGGTGAGCAGTTCTTC.